These 3 T cell receptor beta chains were all obtained from the same sample, sequenced in a study of shared clonotypes between healthy human individuals. Sequencing used immunoSEQ multiplex PCR; TCRdb keeps in-frame clones, though not all of them. The sample records 1,500,000 or so clones, 95% to 97% being singletons. The sequenced material came from naive CD4+ T cells sorted from blood. The subset: CD45RA+ positively selected. Receptors originate from a man aged 30 to 45 in good health.

The chain combines TRBV12-5 with TRBJ2-5, with D perhaps being TRBD1 or TRBD2 (5 bases each). This CDR3 is built from 14 residues. Between the trimmed V and J ends, which lost 7 bases and 1 base, there was a span of 13 bases. Per germline, CDR1 LGHNT and CDR2 FRNRAP. CDR3: CASAAGTVQETQYF. As DNA, the CDR3 is TGTGCTAGTGCCGCAGGGACGGTCCAAGAGACCCAGTACTTC.

The V call is TRBV27, the J call TRBJ1-3, with D unresolved. The CDR3 extends over 15 amino acids. Germline V gene lookup returns CDR1 MNHEY and CDR2 SMNVEV (reference sequence). V lost 1 base and J 0 bases, leaving 7 bases between the germline ends. CDR3 sequence reads: CASSLFLGSGNTIYF. The CDR3 DNA reads TGTGCCAGCAGTTTATTTCTCGGCTCTGGAAACACCATATATTTT.

This clone was detected only a few times. The chain employs TRBV19 and TRBJ2-6; 13 positions agree with TRBD2. Trimming took 6 bases from V and 3 from J; bases not matched to a gene: 2. The CDR3 loop spans 16 amino acids. The V gene's germline CDR1 is LNHDA and CDR2 SQIVND (reference sequence). The CDR3 spells CASSGLAGDGANVLTF. The CDR3 DNA follows: TGTGCCAGTAGCGGACTAGCGGGGGATGGGGCCAACGTCCTGACTTTC.